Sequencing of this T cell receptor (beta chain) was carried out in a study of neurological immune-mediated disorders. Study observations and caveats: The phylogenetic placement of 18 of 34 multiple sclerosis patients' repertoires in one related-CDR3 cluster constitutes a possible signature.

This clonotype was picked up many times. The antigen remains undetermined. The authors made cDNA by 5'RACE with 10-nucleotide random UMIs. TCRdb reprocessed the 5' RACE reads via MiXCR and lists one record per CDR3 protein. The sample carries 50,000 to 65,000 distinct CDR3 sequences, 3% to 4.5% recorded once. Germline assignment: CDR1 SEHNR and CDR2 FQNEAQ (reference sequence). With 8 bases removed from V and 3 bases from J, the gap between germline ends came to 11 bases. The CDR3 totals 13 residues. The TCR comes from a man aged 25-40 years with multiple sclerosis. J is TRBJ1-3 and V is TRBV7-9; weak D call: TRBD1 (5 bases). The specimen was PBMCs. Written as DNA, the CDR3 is TGTGCCAGCGCCAGAGGGGATGGAAACACCATATATTTT. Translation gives CASARGDGNTIYF.